The 14 T cell receptor beta chains in this list originate from one sample, sequenced in a study of spatial heterogeneity in lung cancer. The sample's time point: blood at routine non-recurrence follow-up after resection. TCRdb reprocessed the 5' RACE reads with MiXCR, giving one entry per CDR3 protein. The sample records approximately 17,000 distinct CDR3 sequences, 19% being singletons. The sample was PBMCs, taken at follow-up. These receptors were taken from a male donor with early-stage non-small cell lung cancer.

This clonotype was picked up a small number of times. The chain links TRBV2 to TRBJ2-2, with D possibly being TRBD2 (6 bases). Between the trimmed V and J ends, which lost 3 bases and 7 bases, there was a span of 18 bases. Germline V gene sequence: CDR1 SNHLY, CDR2 FYNNEI. The CDR3 is made up of 16 amino acids. DNA for the CDR3: TGTGCCAGCAGTGATTTGGGGGGTCAAATAGGCGGGGAGCTGTTTTTT. As protein: CASSDLGGQIGGELFF. Looking up the rest from reference TRBV2 and TRBJ2-2 gives the full variable domain: EPEVTQTPSHQVTQMGQEVILRCVPISNHLYFYWYRQILGQKVEFLVSFYNNEISEKSEIFDDQFSVERPDGSNFTLKIRSTKLEDSAMYFCASSDLGGQIGGELFFGEGSRLTVL.

This clonotype was observed many times. The gene calls are TRBV12-3 or TRBV12-4 and TRBJ1-1; D not resolved. Trimming removed 7 bases from V and 6 bases from J, with 9 bases in between. CDR3 length: 11 amino acids. In nucleotides, the CDR3 is TGTGCCAGCAAGGATAGTTCTGAAGCTTTCTTT. This gives the protein CASKDSSEAFF.

Comment on this clonotype: This could be a read error, since a much larger clone is one nucleotide away. The chain is built from TRBV6-5 and TRBJ2-1, with 12 nucleotides matching TRBD2. CDR1 and CDR2 from the germline V gene are MNHEY and SVGAGI. The ends lost 2 bases at V and 10 bases at J; junction bases unmatched: 12. The CDR3 spans 17 residues. The CDR3 protein is CASSYEIPLAGGEEQFF. CDR3 sequence (DNA): TGTGCCAGCAGTTACGAAATCCCTCTAGCGGGGGGGGAAGAGCAGTTCTTC.

The chain has TRBV30 and TRBJ2-4, with 12 bases aligning to TRBD2. CDR1 and CDR2 from the germline V gene are GTSNPN and SVGIG (reference sequence). After removal of 3 bases from V and 4 bases from J, the junction contained 1 base not matched to a gene. The CDR3 consists of 14 residues. CDR3 amino acids: CAWSLAGGKNIQYF. The CDR3 DNA reads as TGTGCCTGGAGCCTAGCGGGGGGGAAAAACATTCAGTACTTC. Full variable domain (remainder filled in from reference TRBV30 and TRBJ2-4): SQTIHQWPATLVQPVGSPLSLECTVEGTSNPNLYWYRQAAGRGLQLLFYSVGIGQISSEVPQNLSASRPQDRQFILSSKKLLLSDSGFYLCAWSLAGGKNIQYFGAGTRLSVL.

The gene calls are TRBV4-3 and TRBJ1-6, with 7 bases fitting TRBD1. Germline trimming cut 1 base from V and 13 bases from J; bases unmatched to any gene: 10. This CDR3 region has 15 residues. The germline V gene has CDR1 LGHNA and CDR2 YSLEER. CDR3: CASSQASTGVGPLHF. As DNA, the CDR3 is TGCGCCAGCAGCCAAGCTTCAACAGGGGTAGGGCCCCTCCACTTT.

Comments on this clonotype: No conserved phenylalanine or tryptophan ends this CDR3, so it is likely a read error. The chain employs TRBV28 and TRBJ2-2; unclear D gene. CDR1 is MDHEN, CDR2 SYDVKM, per germline. The CDR3 has 15 residues. Trimming removed 7 bases from V and 6 bases from J, with 18 bases in between. The CDR3 DNA is TGTGCCAGCAATTTTCTAAGGAGTAGTGCCGGGGAGCTGTTTTCT. Its protein is CASNFLRSSAGELFS.

Comments on this clonotype: A much larger clone lies a single base off, so this may be a read error. The rearrangement joins TRBV7-8 to TRBJ2-7; D gene ambiguous. CDR1 is SGHVS, CDR2 FQNEAQ, per germline. CDR3 length: 17 amino acids. The CDR3 DNA reads as TGTGTCAGCAGCTTAGTAATTCGGCGTTTGGTAGGGTACGAGCAGTACTTC. This encodes CVSSLVIRRLVGYEQYF.

This clonotype was recorded many times. The genes are TRBV29-1 and TRBJ2-1, with 9 bases that match TRBD1. This CDR3 has 12 amino acids. From germline, CDR1 is SQVTM and CDR2 ANQGSEA. V was clipped by 6 bases and J by 8 bases; unmatched bases: 5. CDR3 region: CSVGTGLDEQFF. In nucleotides, the CDR3 is TGCAGCGTCGGGACAGGGTTGGATGAGCAGTTCTTC.

The chain links TRBV11-1 to TRBJ2-1; D is unresolved. Germline-derived CDR1 and CDR2 are SGHAT and FQDESV (reference sequence). The CDR3 loop spans 16 amino acids. Trimming pared 6 bases from V and 1 base from J, leaving 16 bases between. The CDR3 protein is CASSAGEVPSYNEQFF. CDR3 DNA sequence: TGTGCCAGCAGTGCCGGTGAGGTTCCTTCCTACAATGAGCAGTTCTTC.

This clonotype has at least ten counts. The gene calls are TRBV5-1 and TRBJ2-7, with 7 bases lining up with TRBD1. The ends lost 0 bases at V and 2 bases at J; junction bases unmatched: 5. The CDR3 is 15 amino acids. Germline CDR1 reads SGHRS; CDR2 reads YFSETQ. The CDR3 here is CASSLVTGQTYEQYF. In DNA, the CDR3 is TGCGCCAGCAGCTTGGTGACGGGACAGACCTACGAGCAGTACTTC.

The CDR3 sequence is CASSRYSNQPQHF. CDR3 coding DNA: TGTGCCAGCAGTCGGTATAGCAATCAGCCCCAGCATTTT. The chain joins TRBV6-4 to TRBJ1-5; D call uncertain. Germline V gene sequence: CDR1 MRHNA, CDR2 SNTAGT. The length of the CDR3 is 13 residues. V lost 5 bases and J 0 bases, leaving 5 bases between the germline ends.

The chain has TRBV29-1 and TRBJ2-3; 8 bases map to TRBD2. This CDR3 region has 13 residues. Looked up from germline, CDR1 is SQVTM and CDR2 is ANQGSEA. V lost 2 bases, J lost 4 bases, and 2 bases stayed unmatched. For the CDR3, the DNA is TGCAGCGTTGAACGGGGGGGCCCAGATACGCAGTATTTT. As protein: CSVERGGPDTQYF.

This clonotype appeared a few times. The chain recombines TRBV6-1 with TRBJ1-2; D ambiguous. The CDR3 has 14 amino acids. Germline V gene data show CDR1 as MNHNS and CDR2 as SASEGT. V lost 1 base to trimming and J lost 3 bases, with 9 bases between them. In DNA, the CDR3 is TGTGCCAGCAGTGAAGGGCAGTCGTACTATGGCTACACCTTC. It codes for CASSEGQSYYGYTF.

The CDR3 DNA follows: TGTGCCTGGAGTCCCCGCCGCGACACCATATATTTT. Its protein is CAWSPRRDTIYF. The chain combines TRBV30 with TRBJ1-3; no reliable D call. This CDR3 has 12 amino acids. Trimming pared 2 bases from V and 8 bases from J, leaving 10 bases between. Germline V lookup: CDR1 GTSNPN, CDR2 SVGIG (reference sequence).